The 2 T cell receptor beta chains in this list originate from one sample, sequenced in a study of blood T cell repertoires in COVID-19. The repertoire was sequenced with immunoSEQ multiplex PCR; TCRdb's copy has only in-frame clones and lacks some. Among roughly 60,000 clones, about nine tenths were seen once, and the ten largest hold 7% to 10%. The sample taken for sequencing was peripheral blood. These receptors all stem from a woman older than 75 with active COVID-19.

The J gene is TRBJ1-2, the V gene TRBV3-1 (or the pseudogene TRBV3-2), with 7 bases matching TRBD1. Germline V gene data show CDR1 as LGHDT and CDR2 as YNNKEL (reference sequence). J lost 4 bases, V lost 6 bases, and 11 bases had no gene match. CDR3 size: 15 residues. The CDR3 is CASRSLTGRGYGYTF. CDR3 sequence (DNA): TGTGCCAGCAGATCGTTGACAGGGCGGGGCTATGGCTACACCTTC.

CDR3 DNA sequence: TGTGCCATCAGTGACCCCGGACTAGCTGAGAACACCGGGGAGCTGTTTTTT. As protein: CAISDPGLAENTGELFF. V gene TRBV10-3 combines with J gene TRBJ2-2; TRBD2 matches at 8 bases. V gave up 3 bases and J gave up 1 base; unmatched junction bases: 7. Germline V gives CDR1 ENHRY, CDR2 SYGVKD. CDR3 length: 17 amino acids.